This TCR beta chain was sequenced for a study of blood T cell repertoires in COVID-19. For the study at large: Donors in the United States, Italy and Spain gave samples during acute or convalescent COVID-19. The cDNA or gDNA used as material had been derived from T cells, B-cell-depleted T cells, or PBMCs.

Seattle cases were enrolled at active infection and followed longitudinally. Per the original data handling: The authors estimated nucleated cell counts from reference gene primer amplification. Here immunoSEQ multiplex PCR was the method, and the copy in TCRdb shows in-frame clones only, minus some. Clonal size and the V and J genes are those of that table, whereas D and trimming came from the DNA. The table records 150,000 to 200,000 clones, roughly 82% of them present only once. This clonotype was obtained from an older woman with COVID-19, enrolled during active disease. Sequencing was carried out using peripheral blood.

CDR3: CASNPAGSYGYTF. The CDR3 DNA follows: TGTGCCAGCAACCCGGCAGGGTCCTATGGCTACACCTTC. The chain uses TRBV7-3 and TRBJ1-2; a weak D match, TRBD1 (5 bases). CDR1 and CDR2 from the germline V gene are SGHTA and FQGTGA. This CDR3 is 13 amino acids long. Trimming left V 7 bases short and J 4 bases short, with 13 bases between.